Following are 30 T cell receptor beta chains from one sample sequenced in a study of blood T cell repertoires in COVID-19. Data came from immunoSEQ multiplex PCR; TCRdb stores just in-frame clones and leaves some out. Among 75,000 or so clones listed, 88% were seen once. The sequenced material came from peripheral blood. These TCRs come from a man aged 45 to 65 with acute or convalescent COVID-19.

The V and J genes are TRBV19 and TRBJ1-5; 7 nucleotides match TRBD1. J lost 4 bases, V lost 6 bases, and 6 bases had no gene match. Germline V gives CDR1 LNHDA, CDR2 SQIVND (reference sequence). The CDR3 has 14 residues. Here the CDR3 reads CASRGETGNQPQHF. The CDR3 DNA sequence: TGTGCCAGTAGAGGAGAGACAGGGAATCAGCCCCAGCATTTT.

V usage is TRBV19 and J usage is TRBJ1-5, with D maybe TRBD1 (5 bases). Germline CDR1 reads LNHDA; CDR2 reads SQIVND (reference sequence). The CDR3 consists of 14 residues. Trimming pared 9 bases from V and 7 bases from J, leaving 19 bases between. The CDR3: CASREAGIEQPQHF. DNA of the CDR3: TGTGCCAGCCGCGAGGCAGGGATTGAACAGCCCCAGCATTTT.

Written as DNA, the CDR3 is TGCAGTGCTAGTTCTAACAGGGGACCTTCACCCCTCCACTTT. Its protein is CSASSNRGPSPLHF. The chain combines TRBV20-1 with TRBJ1-6; TRBD1 matches at 7 bases. V lost 3 bases and J lost 9; bases outside the gene matches: 8. The CDR3 totals 14 residues. The germline gives CDR1 DFQATT, CDR2 SNEGSKA (reference sequence).

In this sample, this clone turned up a few times. The chain combines TRBV18 with TRBJ2-7, with 8 bases aligning to TRBD2. The CDR3 consists of 16 residues. Germline lookup yields CDR1 KGHSH and CDR2 LQKENI. With 4 bases clipped from V and 2 bases from J, the junction kept 10 bases outside the gene matches. CDR3 in amino acids: CASSRTSSGGTYEQYF. CDR3 coding DNA: TGTGCCAGCTCACGGACGTCCAGCGGGGGCACCTACGAGCAGTACTTC.

This clone has only one observation. The chain recombines TRBV19 with TRBJ1-1; D unresolved. This CDR3 has 13 amino acids. Trimming left V 3 bases short and J 2 bases short, with 7 bases between. Per the germline V gene, CDR1 is LNHDA and CDR2 is SQIVND (reference sequence). CDR3 residues: CASSIQINTEAFF. In nucleotides, the CDR3 is TGTGCCAGTAGTATTCAGATAAACACTGAAGCTTTCTTT.

The chain employs TRBV7-3 and TRBJ2-3, with 7 bases identical to TRBD2. Germline V gives CDR1 SGHTA, CDR2 FQGTGA. The junction had 6 bases not matched to a gene; V was cut back by 3 bases and J by 0 bases. The CDR3 sequence is 16 residues long. CDR3 amino acids: CASSFGPSGSTDTQYF. CDR3 bases: TGTGCCAGCAGCTTCGGGCCTAGCGGAAGCACAGATACGCAGTATTTT.

CDR3 DNA sequence: TGTGCCAGCAGTTCGCTCAGCGGTTCCTATAATTCACCCCTCCACTTT. Its protein product is CASSSLSGSYNSPLHF. This rearrangement joins TRBV27 to TRBJ1-6; no reliable D call. Germline lookup yields CDR1 MNHEY and CDR2 SMNVEV (reference sequence). The CDR3 has 16 residues. Trimming removed 4 bases at V and 1 base at J, with 11 bases between.

This sequence joins TRBV9 and TRBJ2-3, with TRBD2 matching 10 bases. V was clipped by 0 bases and J by 2 bases; unmatched bases: 3. CDR1 SGDLS and CDR2 YYNGEE come from the germline V gene. The CDR3 runs 16 residues. CDR3 DNA sequence: TGTGCCAGCAGCGTAGTTAGCGGGGGGCCCACAGATACGCAGTATTTT. Its translation is CASSVVSGGPTDTQYF. Drawing the rest from reference TRBV9 and TRBJ2-3, the complete variable domain is DSGVTQTPKHLITATGQRVTLRCSPRSGDLSVYWYQQSLDQGLQFLIQYYNGEERAKGNILERFSAQQFPDLHSELNLSSLELGDSALYFCASSVVSGGPTDTQYFGPGTRLTVL.

The chain links TRBV11-3 to TRBJ2-7, with D hard to call. Deletions cut 2 bases from V and 2 bases from J, with 7 bases between. Germline CDR1 reads SGHNT; CDR2 reads YENEEA. The CDR3 has 13 amino acids. This CDR3 is CASSLSQTYEQYF. The CDR3 coding sequence is TGTGCCAGCAGCTTATCGCAGACCTACGAGCAGTACTTC.

This chain connects TRBV6-6 to TRBJ2-3, with 7 bases lining up with TRBD1. Germline V gene lookup returns CDR1 MNHNY and CDR2 SVGAGI (reference sequence). V lost 0 bases, J lost 2 bases, and 5 bases stayed unmatched. This CDR3 has 16 amino acids. The DNA of the CDR3 is TGTGCCAGCAGTTACTCACGGGACAGCTACACAGATACGCAGTATTTT. Its translation is CASSYSRDSYTDTQYF.

The table lists this clone with a few counts. The CDR3 nucleotides are TGTGCCAGCAGTCCGGGACAGCCAAATCAGCCCCAGCATTTT. Protein: CASSPGQPNQPQHF. The chain employs TRBV6-6 and TRBJ1-5, with 7 bases that match TRBD1. This CDR3 has 14 amino acids. Germline loops: CDR1 MNHNY, CDR2 SVGAGI (reference sequence). With V trimmed by 5 bases and J by 4 bases, 5 bases remained unmatched.

The CDR3 nucleotides are TGTGCCAGCTCACAAGGGACAGGCACTGAAGCTTTCTTT. It translates to CASSQGTGTEAFF. V and J are TRBV18 and TRBJ1-1, with 8 bases lining up with TRBD1. The CDR3 is 13 residues long. From germline, CDR1 is KGHSH and CDR2 LQKENI. Trimming at V came to 4 bases and at J to 4 bases, leaving 2 bases not matched to a gene.

The gene calls are TRBV3-1 (or the pseudogene TRBV3-2) and TRBJ2-5; 7 nucleotides align to TRBD2. CDR1 is LGHDT and CDR2 is YNNKEL in the germline V gene (reference sequence). The CDR3 spans 11 residues. V shed 4 bases, J shed 7 bases, and the junction held 0 bases outside the gene matches. The CDR3 DNA sequence: TGTGCCAGCAGCCGCGGGGGGACCCAGTACTTC. Its translation: CASSRGGTQYF.

This CDR3 reads CASNIQAGKANYGYTF. The CDR3 DNA is TGTGCCAGCAACATCCAAGCAGGCAAAGCTAACTATGGCTACACCTTC. The chain employs TRBV5-5 and TRBJ1-2; D not certain. V shed 6 bases and J shed 0 bases, with 18 bases lying between them. The CDR3 contains 16 residues. Germline values: CDR1 SGHKS, CDR2 YYEKEE (reference sequence).

Only a few counts were recorded for this clone. The chain joins TRBV5-6 to TRBJ2-1, with TRBD1 as a possible D gene (5 bases). CDR3 length equals 12 residues. Germline V CDR1 and CDR2: SGHDT, YYEEEE. V shed 0 bases and J shed 12 bases, with 10 bases lying between them. Here the CDR3 DNA reads TGTGCCAGCAGCTTGGGGCAGGGTTGGCAGTTCTTC. Amino acid sequence: CASSLGQGWQFF.

The sample holds one count of this clone. The chain has TRBV4-2 and TRBJ2-1; TRBD2 matches at 13 bases. The CDR3 is 20 residues long. Per the germline V gene, CDR1 is LGHNA and CDR2 is YNFKEQ. V lost 5 bases to trimming and J lost 0 bases; unmatched junction nucleotides: 13. The CDR3 region has the DNA TGTGCCAGCAGCACCCGACTAGCGGGGGGTCTAATGAGCTCCTACAATGAGCAGTTCTTC. It is translated as CASSTRLAGGLMSSYNEQFF.

This chain joins TRBV2 and TRBJ2-1; 8 positions match TRBD2. This CDR3 region has 15 residues. V lost 2 bases and J lost 6; bases outside the gene matches: 6. Germline values: CDR1 SNHLY, CDR2 FYNNEI. DNA of the CDR3: TGTGCCAGCAGTGAAAATGGCGGGGGGTTCAATGAGCAGTTCTTC. It encodes CASSENGGGFNEQFF.

The chain uses TRBV9 and TRBJ1-3, with 7 positions matching TRBD1. This CDR3 is built from 16 residues. V gave up 1 base and J gave up 3 bases; unmatched junction bases: 7. Germline V gene data show CDR1 as SGDLS and CDR2 as YYNGEE. CDR3: CASSVNRDRDGNTIYF. The DNA for the CDR3 is TGTGCCAGCAGCGTAAACCGAGACAGGGATGGAAACACCATATATTTT.

The rearrangement uses TRBV29-1 and TRBJ2-3, with 9 bases matching TRBD2. Per germline, CDR1 SQVTM and CDR2 ANQGSEA. This CDR3 is built from 16 residues. J lost 4 bases, V lost 0 bases, and 8 bases had no gene match. The CDR3 protein is CSVEESTSGPPDTQYF. The CDR3 DNA reads TGCAGCGTTGAAGAGTCCACTAGCGGGCCACCAGATACGCAGTATTTT.

This chain joins TRBV11-1 and TRBJ2-6, with D possibly matching TRBD1 (5 bases). The V and J ends lost 1 base and 4 bases respectively, with 8 bases between them. The germline V gene encodes CDR1 SGHAT and CDR2 FQDESV (reference sequence). The CDR3 has 15 residues. DNA for the CDR3: TGTGCCAGCAGCTTAGTAGGGGCCGGGGCCAACGTCCTGACTTTC. This codes for CASSLVGAGANVLTF.

The genes are TRBV29-1 and TRBJ2-1, with D perhaps matching TRBD1 (5 bases). This CDR3 spans 15 amino acids. CDR1 and CDR2 from the germline V gene are SQVTM and ANQGSEA. Trimming left V 0 bases short and J 7 bases short, with 16 bases between. This CDR3 is CSVEDLRQGWNEQFF. The CDR3, as DNA: TGCAGCGTTGAAGATCTTAGGCAGGGTTGGAATGAGCAGTTCTTC.

This chain connects TRBV11-2 to TRBJ2-5; the D gene is possibly TRBD1 (6 bases). V dropped 6 bases and J dropped 5 bases, with 13 bases sitting between them. Germline CDR1 reads SGHAT; CDR2 reads FQNNGV. The CDR3 is made up of 13 amino acids. The CDR3 here is CASSETGFETQYF. CDR3 nucleotides: TGTGCCAGCAGTGAGACAGGTTTTGAGACCCAGTACTTC.

The gene calls are TRBV28 and TRBJ1-6; the D gene is possibly TRBD1 (5 bases). Trimming removed 2 bases from V and 7 bases from J, with 9 bases in between. Germline V gives CDR1 MDHEN, CDR2 SYDVKM. The CDR3 is 14 amino acids. CDR3 amino acids: CASSLVQANSPLHF. The CDR3 DNA reads as TGTGCCAGCAGTTTAGTACAGGCCAATTCACCCCTCCACTTT.

In its sample, this clone was seen a few times. This chain uses TRBV18 with TRBJ1-5, with a weak D call TRBD1 (5 bases). V was clipped by 3 bases and J by 4 bases, with 7 bases between them. The germline gives CDR1 KGHSH, CDR2 LQKENI. The CDR3 runs 13 residues. The CDR3 DNA follows: TGTGCCAGCTCACCGGGGGGGAATCAGCCCCAGCATTTT. It encodes CASSPGGNQPQHF.

The chain is built from TRBV18 and TRBJ1-3, with D unclear. Germline loops: CDR1 KGHSH, CDR2 LQKENI. V lost 3 bases to trimming and J lost 0 bases, with 9 bases between them. The CDR3 extends over 15 amino acids. CDR3 bases: TGTGCCAGCTCACCCGAGACTATCTCTGGAAACACCATATATTTT. It yields the protein CASSPETISGNTIYF.

J is TRBJ2-1 and V is TRBV9, with 13 bases fitting TRBD2. Per germline, CDR1 SGDLS and CDR2 YYNGEE. The CDR3 loop spans 16 amino acids. Germline trimming cut 0 bases from V and 9 bases from J; bases unmatched to any gene: 6. The DNA for the CDR3 is TGTGCCAGCAGCGTAGGAACTAGCGGGGGGGCTGGTGAGCAGTTCTTC. Translating it yields CASSVGTSGGAGEQFF.

The chain is built from TRBV12-5 and TRBJ2-7; 10 nucleotides line up with TRBD1. CDR1 and CDR2 (germline): LGHNT, FRNRAP. This CDR3 is built from 16 residues. V was clipped by 3 bases and J by 3 bases; unmatched bases: 8. This CDR3 is CASGFSGTGVDYEQYF. The CDR3 DNA is TGTGCTAGTGGTTTCTCCGGGACAGGGGTGGACTACGAGCAGTACTTC.

The chain couples TRBV7-2 to TRBJ1-6; TRBD1 matches at 9 bases. Germline V CDR1 and CDR2: SGHTA, FQGNSA. Trimming cost V 3 bases and J 9 bases; bases outside gene matches: 6. The CDR3 length is 15 residues. The DNA for the CDR3 is TGTGCCAGCAGCTTGGGACAGGGTCCAGGTTCACCCCTCCACTTT. Translation gives CASSLGQGPGSPLHF.

This sequence joins TRBV12-3 or TRBV12-4 and TRBJ2-7, with D uncertain. This CDR3 is 12 amino acids long. Trimming took off 4 bases at V and 1 base at J, with 5 bases between the two ends. CDR3 sequence (DNA): TGTGCCAGCAGTTCCCTTTCCTACGAGCAGTACTTC. Protein: CASSSLSYEQYF.

With respect to this clone: Compared with germline, one end of the junction differs, possibly owing to a read error. V gene TRBV28 combines with J gene TRBJ1-2; D remains ambiguous. Per germline, CDR1 MDHEN and CDR2 SYDVKM. The CDR3 covers 13 residues. This CDR3 reads CASTLDMNYGYTF. For the CDR3, the DNA is TGTGCCAGCACTTTAGACATGAACTATGGCTACACCTTC.